These 16 T cell receptor beta chains originate from one sample sequenced in a study of cytomegalovirus exposure and HLA in healthy donors. PCR involved 60 Vbeta and 13 Jbeta primers. TCRdb's table, derived via immunoSEQ multiplex PCR, lists solely in-frame clones and lacks some. The sample includes 160,000 or so clones, around 80% seen only once; the top ten take 1.5% to 1.8%. The sample consisted of PBMCs. The receptors originated from a middle-aged man in good health and CMV-seronegative.

This clone is a singleton in its sample. This rearrangement joins TRBV2 to TRBJ1-2; 8 bases align to TRBD1. CDR1 is SNHLY, CDR2 FYNNEI, per germline. Unmatched junction bases numbered 11, after V lost 6 bases and J lost 5 bases. The CDR3 runs 15 residues. The CDR3 loop is CASSLTGGLTYGYTF. DNA of the CDR3: TGTGCCAGCAGCCTTACAGGGGGACTAACTTATGGCTACACCTTC.

The CDR3 DNA is TGTGCCAGCAGCCCGAAATTCGACAGATTTAGCAATCAGCCCCAGCATTTT. Protein sequence: CASSPKFDRFSNQPQHF. V usage is TRBV7-3 and J usage is TRBJ1-5; D may be TRBD1 (5 bases). Germline loops: CDR1 SGHTA, CDR2 FQGTGA. V lost 5 bases and J lost 0, with 17 bases in between. This CDR3 has 17 residues.

The chain carries TRBV4-1 and TRBJ2-3, with D perhaps TRBD2 (5 bases). Looked up from germline, CDR1 is MGHRA and CDR2 is YSYEKL. CDR3 length: 14 residues. The V end was cut by 11 bases, the J end by 5 bases, with 20 bases between. The DNA for the CDR3 is TGCGCCTCGAACGGGCGGAGAGAGGGAGATACGCAGTATTTT. It specifies CASNGRREGDTQYF.

The V gene is TRBV27, the J gene TRBJ2-7, with 13 bases fitting TRBD2. The CDR3 runs 15 residues. CDR1 and CDR2 from the germline V gene are MNHEY and SMNVEV (reference sequence). V was clipped by 6 bases and J by 3 bases; unmatched bases: 5. The CDR3 here is CASSQRLAGGYEQYF. CDR3 coding DNA: TGTGCCAGCAGCCAAAGACTAGCGGGAGGCTACGAGCAGTACTTC.

V gene TRBV27 combines with J gene TRBJ1-5, with TRBD1 matching 8 bases. Trimming cost V 5 bases and J 2 bases; bases outside gene matches: 5. This CDR3 has 15 amino acids. Per the germline V gene, CDR1 is MNHEY and CDR2 is SMNVEV (reference sequence). The CDR3 sequence is CASSQTTGGNQPQHF. The CDR3, as DNA: TGTGCCAGCAGTCAAACGACAGGGGGCAATCAGCCCCAGCATTTT.

The chain employs TRBV30 and TRBJ1-5; weak D call: TRBD1 (5 bases). Germline V gene data show CDR1 as GTSNPN and CDR2 as SVGIG (reference sequence). The CDR3 runs 17 residues. The V end lost 4 bases, the J end lost 7 bases, and 26 bases lay between the germline ends. The CDR3, as DNA: TGTGCCTGGAATACCGCCCGTGACCCAGGGTCGCAACAGCCCCAGCATTTT. Translation gives CAWNTARDPGSQQPQHF.

This clone appeared a few times. This chain uses TRBV9 with TRBJ2-1, with 14 bases lining up with TRBD2. Germline lookup yields CDR1 SGDLS and CDR2 YYNGEE. CDR3 length: 18 amino acids. The ends lost 3 bases at V and 5 bases at J; junction bases unmatched: 10. In DNA form, the CDR3 reads TGTGCCAGCAGCGAAGAAGGACTAGCGGGAGGACGTAACAATGAGCAGTTCTTC. Its protein is CASSEEGLAGGRNNEQFF.

The chain joins TRBV6-5 to TRBJ1-6, with TRBD1 matching 7 bases. Germline-derived CDR1 and CDR2 are MNHEY and SVGAGI. Losses at the gene ends were 2 bases for V and 9 bases for J; bases not matched to a gene: 4. This CDR3 has 14 amino acids. As DNA, the CDR3 is TGTGCCAGCAGTTACGGACAGGAGGCTTCACCCCTCCACTTT. It codes for CASSYGQEASPLHF.

This chain links TRBV6-5 with TRBJ1-4; no clear D. The CDR3 totals 13 residues. The germline V and J ends were trimmed by 7 bases and 7 bases, with 13 bases remaining between them. From germline, CDR1 is MNHEY and CDR2 SVGAGI. CDR3 in DNA: TGTGCCAGCACCTCGCCAGGAGGTGAAAAACTGTTTTTT. Translating gives CASTSPGGEKLFF.

This sequence joins TRBV29-1 and TRBJ2-2; TRBD2 matches 14 bases. Germline V gene sequence: CDR1 SQVTM, CDR2 ANQGSEA. The J segment lost 6 bases and the V segment lost 1 base, leaving 7 bases of the junction unmatched. This CDR3 has 17 amino acids. CDR3 protein: CSVEVLGLAGASGELFF. Written as DNA, the CDR3 is TGCAGCGTTGAAGTCCTGGGACTAGCGGGAGCTTCCGGGGAGCTGTTTTTT.

The J gene is TRBJ2-7, the V gene TRBV6-6; 9 nucleotides line up with TRBD2. Germline lookup yields CDR1 MNHNY and CDR2 SVGAGI (reference sequence). The CDR3 length is 16 residues. The V segment lost 4 bases and the J segment 5 bases; nucleotides outside the gene matches: 12. The CDR3 DNA follows: TGTGCCAGCAGTTTACTAATAGCGGGAGAAGGCGACGAGCAGTACGTC. Translating it yields CASSLLIAGEGDEQYV.

V gene TRBV7-8 combines with J gene TRBJ2-5, with 9 bases aligning to TRBD1. The J call is doubtful: the DNA matches TRBJ2-7 better. Germline V gives CDR1 SGHVS, CDR2 FQNEAQ. This CDR3 contains 15 residues. This CDR3 is CASSQQRTGAYEQYF. DNA of the CDR3: TGTGCCAGCAGCCAGCAAAGGACAGGGGCCTACGAGCAGTACTTC.

This chain links TRBV5-1 with TRBJ1-4; 9 bases map to TRBD1. CDR1 and CDR2 (germline): SGHRS, YFSETQ. This CDR3 has 14 residues. V lost 3 bases, J lost 8 bases, and 5 bases stayed unmatched. The CDR3 sequence is CASSSDRGREKLFF. As DNA, the CDR3 is TGCGCCAGCAGCTCGGACAGGGGAAGGGAAAAACTGTTTTTT.

This rearrangement joins TRBV7-3 to TRBJ2-5, with 10 bases aligning to TRBD2. This CDR3 comprises 15 residues. Trimming removed 1 base from V and 5 bases from J; junction bases left unmatched: 4. Per the germline V gene, CDR1 is SGHTA and CDR2 is FQGTGA. CDR3 sequence: CASSLMASGSETQYF. The CDR3 DNA sequence: TGTGCCAGCAGCTTAATGGCTAGCGGGAGTGAGACCCAGTACTTC.

Only a few counts were recorded for this clone. The V call is TRBV5-1, the J call TRBJ1-1, with D perhaps TRBD1 (5 bases). Between the trimmed V and J ends, which lost 3 bases and 1 base, there was a span of 10 bases. The germline V gene encodes CDR1 SGHRS and CDR2 YFSETQ. The length of the CDR3 is 14 residues. CDR3 region: CASSWAGENTEAFF. CDR3 bases: TGCGCCAGCAGCTGGGCGGGGGAGAACACTGAAGCTTTCTTT.

The chain couples TRBV27 to TRBJ2-1, with a weak D call TRBD2 (6 bases). The CDR3 has 16 amino acids. Trimming stripped 2 bases from V and 15 bases from J, with 26 bases between. The germline CDR1 and CDR2 sequences are MNHEY and SMNVEV (reference sequence). In nucleotides, the CDR3 is TGTGCCAGCAGTTTAAAAACGCCCCGGGGGTGGGAGGTTCCGTTCTTC. This translates into CASSLKTPRGWEVPFF.